These T cell receptor beta chains were read from a single sample in a study of blood T cells in healthy people across ages. TCRdb independently ran MiXCR on the 5' RACE reads; one entry per CDR3 protein. Among roughly 680,000 distinct CDR3 sequences, under 25% were seen once, and the ten largest hold 3.5% to 4%. Sequencing input: blood. These receptor sequences come from a man aged 70 or older in good health. Both conserved end residues are part of each CDR3. D genes are given only for firm matches. Where a row states a size, it is once, few, many or the class of an expanded clone; other rows omit it.

>TRBV24-1|TRBD1|NA|TRBJ2-3
CATSDTRQGANTDTQYF
TGTGCCACCAGTGATACCCGACAGGGGGCAAATACAGATACGCAGTATTTT
>TRBV25-1|TRBD1|NA|TRBJ1-1
CASSDQGGNTEAFF
TGTGCCAGCAGTGACCAGGGGGGGAACACTGAAGCTTTCTTT
>TRBV20-1|TRBD2|NA|TRBJ2-7
CSARGALAGNYEQYF
TGCAGTGCTAGAGGAGCACTAGCGGGAAACTACGAGCAGTACTTC
>TRBV11-2|TRBD1|few|TRBJ1-1
CASSLGDRDTEAFF
TGTGCCAGCAGCTTAGGGGACAGGGACACTGAAGCTTTCTTT
>TRBV6-2/TRBV6-3|TRBD1|many|TRBJ2-2
CASSSPGQGDGELFF
TGTGCCAGCAGTTCCCCGGGACAGGGGGACGGGGAGCTGTTTTTT
>TRBV2|NA|few|TRBJ1-5
CASSDRGRNQPQHF
TGTGCCAGCAGTGATAGGGGTCGCAATCAGCCCCAGCATTTT
>TRBV5-1|NA|many|TRBJ1-4
CASKSGASTNEKLFF
TGCGCCAGCAAGTCAGGGGCCTCAACTAATGAAAAACTGTTTTTT
>TRBV11-2|NA|NA|TRBJ2-7
CASSLAGSGFPYEQYF
TGTGCCAGCAGCTTAGCGGGGAGCGGGTTTCCCTACGAGCAGTACTTC
>TRBV29-1|TRBD2|few|TRBJ2-7
CSVVRTGGYEQYF
TGCAGCGTTGTGAGGACGGGAGGTTACGAGCAGTACTTC
>TRBV7-9|NA|NA|TRBJ1-1
CASSLSDISVTEAFF
TGTGCCAGCAGCTTAAGCGACATTTCCGTCACTGAAGCTTTCTTT
>TRBV5-1|TRBD1|NA|TRBJ2-4
CASSLWTGSAKNIQYF
TGCGCCAGCAGCTTGTGGACAGGGTCGGCCAAAAACATTCAGTACTTC
>TRBV9|NA|NA|TRBJ2-4
CASSVEPTSLIQYF
TGTGCCAGCAGCGTAGAACCCACATCCCTCATTCAGTACTTC
>TRBV4-3|NA|NA|TRBJ2-4
CASSQGQAFAKNIQYF
TGCGCCAGCAGCCAAGGCCAGGCCTTCGCCAAAAACATTCAGTACTTC
>TRBV27|NA|NA|TRBJ1-2
CASSFPRQWVCYGYTF
TGTGCCAGCAGCTTCCCGCGACAGTGGGTTTGCTATGGCTACACCTTC
>TRBV5-1|NA|NA|TRBJ2-3
CASSLAGSRTDTQYF
TGCGCCAGCAGCTTGGCCGGAAGCCGCACAGATACGCAGTATTTT
>TRBV20-1|TRBD1|few|TRBJ2-2
CSAPIARGQLHPGELFF
TGCAGTGCCCCAATTGCTCGGGGACAGTTACACCCCGGGGAGCTGTTTTTT
>TRBV4-2|NA|NA|TRBJ2-3
CASRQGQRDADTQYF
TGTGCCAGCAGACAAGGACAGCGGGACGCAGATACGCAGTATTTT
>TRBV3-1|TRBD1|NA|TRBJ1-4
CAGSPPHDKDRGEKLFF
TGTGCCGGCAGCCCGCCTCACGACAAGGACAGGGGTGAAAAACTGTTTTTT
>TRBV20-1|TRBD1|few|TRBJ2-5
CSATGQQETQYF
TGCAGTGCGACGGGACAGCAAGAGACCCAGTACTTC
>TRBV28|NA|few|TRBJ2-1
CASSLGGEGKNEQFF
TGTGCCAGCAGTTTAGGGGGAGAAGGTAAAAATGAGCAGTTCTTC
>TRBV3-1|NA|NA|TRBJ2-7
CASSREAGLEQYF
TGTGCCAGCAGCCGGGAGGCCGGACTCGAGCAGTACTTC
>TRBV18|TRBD1|NA|TRBJ2-7
CASSPSRGYEQYF
TGTGCCAGCTCACCATCCAGGGGGTACGAGCAGTACTTC
>TRBV2|NA|few|TRBJ1-5
CASSEAGTSVQAHF
TGTGCCAGCAGTGAAGCCGGGACCTCAGTCCAGGCGCATTTT
>TRBV7-2|NA|NA|TRBJ2-1
CASSADRSLNRKQFF
TGTGCCAGCAGCGCAGACAGGTCATTAAACCGAAAGCAGTTCTTC
>TRBV28|TRBD1|NA|TRBJ1-5
CASSLGQRGNQPQHF
TGTGCCAGCAGCCTGGGACAGAGGGGCAATCAGCCCCAGCATTTT
>TRBV3-1|TRBD1|NA|TRBJ1-1
CASSPTGAMNTEAFF
TGTGCCAGCAGCCCGACAGGGGCCATGAACACTGAAGCTTTCTTT
>TRBV19|NA|NA|TRBJ2-7
CASSISRRGPYEQYF
TGTGCCAGTAGTATAAGCCGCAGGGGCCCCTACGAGCAGTACTTC
>TRBV20-1|NA|NA|TRBJ1-4
CSARGGATNEKLFF
TGCAGTGCTAGGGGTGGGGCAACTAATGAAAAACTGTTTTTT
>TRBV5-1|NA|few|TRBJ2-2
CASSLAPQGNTGELFF
TGCGCCAGCAGCTTGGCCCCGCAGGGAAACACCGGGGAGCTGTTTTTT
>TRBV11-1|TRBD2|few|TRBJ2-5
CASSIGTSGSLETQYF
TGTGCCAGCAGCATCGGGACTAGCGGGAGTTTGGAGACCCAGTACTTC
>TRBV2|TRBD1|few|TRBJ1-4
CASSAGQGPTNEKLFF
TGTGCCAGCAGTGCGGGACAGGGACCAACTAATGAAAAACTGTTTTTT
>TRBV19|NA|few|TRBJ2-5
CASVDPGRSETQYF
TGTGCCAGTGTGGACCCAGGGAGATCAGAGACCCAGTACTTC
>TRBV12-3/TRBV12-4|NA|once|TRBJ2-3
CASTTMADTQYF
TGTGCCAGCACCACCATGGCAGATACGCAGTATTTT
>TRBV7-8|NA|NA|TRBJ2-7
CASSLAPGLNYEQYF
TGTGCCAGCAGCTTAGCGCCCGGACTGAACTACGAGCAGTACTTC
>TRBV15|NA|NA|TRBJ2-4
CATSRDARGASKNIQYF
TGTGCCACCAGCAGAGATGCCAGGGGCGCGTCCAAAAACATTCAGTACTTC
>TRBV7-9|TRBD1|few|TRBJ1-4
CASSLGQPNEKLFF
TGTGCCAGCAGCCTGGGACAGCCTAATGAAAAACTGTTTTTT
>TRBV7-2|TRBD2|NA|TRBJ2-5
CASSFLTSGRAETQYF
TGTGCCAGCAGCTTCTTGACTAGCGGGAGGGCCGAGACCCAGTACTTC
>TRBV4-2|TRBD2|NA|TRBJ2-3
CASSQNLAEPQDTQYF
TGTGCCAGCAGCCAAAACCTAGCGGAGCCGCAGGATACGCAGTATTTT
>TRBV28|NA|few|TRBJ2-7
CASSLLKDYFEQYF
TGTGCCAGCAGTTTATTGAAGGACTATTTCGAGCAGTACTTC
>TRBV28|NA|NA|TRBJ2-7
CASLARGGEQYF
TGTGCCAGCCTAGCGAGAGGGGGAGAGCAGTACTTC
>TRBV7-9|NA|NA|TRBJ1-3
CASSPQGDRGNTIYF
TGTGCCAGCAGCCCTCAAGGGGATCGAGGAAACACCATATATTTT
>TRBV11-2|NA|few|TRBJ1-4
CASSLGARWEKLFF
TGTGCCAGCAGCTTAGGAGCTCGTTGGGAAAAACTGTTTTTT
>TRBV20-1|NA|NA|TRBJ2-7
CSATGTRIYEQYF
TGCAGTGCCACCGGAACGCGGATCTACGAGCAGTACTTC
>TRBV12-3/TRBV12-4|NA|NA|TRBJ1-1
CASSLVTMNTEAFF
TGTGCCAGCAGTTTGGTTACCATGAACACTGAAGCTTTCTTT
>TRBV4-2|NA|NA|TRBJ1-2
CASSQVAFYGYTF
TGTGCCAGCAGCCAAGTAGCCTTCTACGGCTACACCTTC